This TCR beta chain appears in the sequencing data of a study of T cell responses to AZD1222 COVID-19 vaccine. Across the whole study: Pooled in the analysis were second doses at about 4 or about 12 weeks.

Clones were read by immunoSEQ multiplex PCR, and TCRdb kept only the in-frame ones, dropping some. The table shows 160,000 or so clones, with less than 95% occurring only once. Note on this clone: Its cognate antigen is unknown.

The CDR3 consists of 15 residues. Germline V gene lookup returns CDR1 SGHTS and CDR2 YDEGEE. V shed 0 bases and J shed 6 bases, with 16 bases lying between them. Study-wide points: Scientists sampled the repertoires only once the peak T cell response had passed.

This clonotype was obtained from an adult in good health. This chain joins TRBV5-8 and TRBJ2-7; D may be TRBD1 or TRBD2 (5 bases each). The sequenced sample was peripheral blood, obtained on day 0 of AZD1222 vaccination. CDR3 bases: TGTGCCAGCAGCTTGGTCGTAGGCGAGGGGTCCGAGCAGTACTTC. It translates to CASSLVVGEGSEQYF.